This passage covers 21 T cell receptor beta chains from one sample sequenced in a study of T cell responses to AZD1222 COVID-19 vaccine. The method was immunoSEQ multiplex PCR; TCRdb's version includes in-frame clones alone and lacks a portion of them. The table has 120,000 to 150,000 clones, around 86% seen once. Sample: peripheral blood, taken on day 0 of MenACWY control vaccination. Source of these receptors: an adult in good health.

The rearrangement uses TRBV2 and TRBJ1-2; 8 nucleotides agree with TRBD1. In germline, CDR1 is SNHLY, CDR2 FYNNEI. The CDR3 is 13 amino acids. V gave up 7 bases and J gave up 3 bases; unmatched junction bases: 4. The CDR3 bases are TGTGCCAGCAATGGACAGGGTCACTATGGCTACACCTTC. Translating gives CASNGQGHYGYTF.

The table lists this clone with a few counts. The CDR3 loop is CASSETGRDTGELFF. CDR3 coding DNA: TGTGCCAGCAGCGAGACAGGGCGGGACACCGGGGAGCTGTTTTTT. The rearrangement joins TRBV9 to TRBJ2-2; 7 positions match TRBD1. The germline V gene has CDR1 SGDLS and CDR2 YYNGEE. The V segment lost 3 bases and the J segment 3 bases; nucleotides outside the gene matches: 5. This CDR3 has 15 residues.

The chain carries TRBV27 and TRBJ1-1, with D uncertain. Looked up from germline, CDR1 is MNHEY and CDR2 is SMNVEV (reference sequence). This CDR3 is built from 14 residues. V lost 5 bases, J lost 0 bases, and 10 bases lay in between. The CDR3 DNA is TGTGCCAGCAGTGGATTAAGTTTGAACACTGAAGCTTTCTTT. Translating it yields CASSGLSLNTEAFF.

This chain joins TRBV7-9 and TRBJ2-5, with TRBD1 matching over 8 bases. V shed 3 bases and J 5 bases; nucleotides not matched to a gene: 5. Germline loops: CDR1 SEHNR, CDR2 FQNEAQ (reference sequence). This CDR3 comprises 14 residues. The DNA for the CDR3 is TGTGCCAGCAGCTTCTGGGACAGGCCGGAGACCCAGTACTTC. Translating gives CASSFWDRPETQYF.

This chain joins TRBV28 and TRBJ1-2, with 8 bases that match TRBD1. The germline V gene encodes CDR1 MDHEN and CDR2 SYDVKM. The trim removed 6 bases at V and 7 bases at J, leaving 7 bases unmatched. This CDR3 comprises 13 residues. CDR3: CASRDGQGGGYTF. CDR3 DNA: TGTGCCAGCAGGGACGGACAGGGCGGTGGCTACACCTTC.

The chain employs TRBV15 and TRBJ2-5; weak D call: TRBD2 (7 bases). Between the trimmed V and J ends, which lost 4 bases and 5 bases, there was a span of 17 bases. Looked up from germline, CDR1 is LNHNV and CDR2 is YYDKDF (reference sequence). The CDR3 contains 15 residues. The CDR3 loop reads CATSTRGGATETQYF. The DNA of the CDR3 is TGTGCCACCAGCACCCGTGGGGGGGCCACGGAGACCCAGTACTTC.

The V call is TRBV29-1, the J call TRBJ1-6; weak D call: TRBD1 (5 bases). From germline, CDR1 is SQVTM and CDR2 ANQGSEA. This CDR3 is 12 amino acids long. Between the trimmed V and J ends, which lost 6 bases and 7 bases, there was a span of 10 bases. The DNA of the CDR3 is TGCAGCGTCCGGGACCGCAATTCACCCCTCCACTTT. This codes for CSVRDRNSPLHF. Using reference TRBV29-1 and TRBJ1-6 for the parts outside the CDR3, the full variable domain is SAVISQKPSRDICQRGTSLTIQCQVDSQVTMMFWYRQQPGQSLTLIATANQGSEATYESGFVIDKFPISRPNLTFSTLTVSNMSPEDSSIYLCSVRDRNSPLHFGNGTRLTVT.

This sequence joins TRBV19 and TRBJ1-5; TRBD1 agrees at 7 bases. Germline CDR1 is LNHDA and CDR2 is SQIVND (reference sequence). The J segment lost 3 bases and the V segment lost 8 bases, leaving 13 bases of the junction unmatched. The CDR3 extends over 16 amino acids. In DNA form, the CDR3 reads TGTGCCAGTCGAGGGGACGAGGGGGCGGTCAATCAGCCCCAGCATTTT. Encoded protein: CASRGDEGAVNQPQHF.

This chain uses TRBV2 with TRBJ1-5; D is unresolved. V was clipped by 2 bases and J by 4 bases, with 12 bases between them. CDR1 and CDR2 from the germline V gene are SNHLY and FYNNEI. This CDR3 has 15 residues. The CDR3 reads CASSERSGSNQPQHF. In DNA, the CDR3 is TGTGCCAGCAGTGAAAGATCGGGGTCGAATCAGCCCCAGCATTTT.

This sequence joins TRBV18 and TRBJ1-2; D gene unclear. The CDR3 sequence is 14 residues long. The germline gives CDR1 KGHSH, CDR2 LQKENI. V was shortened by 2 bases and J by 4 bases, with 11 bases between the two germline ends. CDR3 in amino acids: CASSPSASPYGYTF. CDR3 DNA: TGTGCCAGCTCACCAAGCGCCAGTCCCTATGGCTACACCTTC.

The sample holds one count of this clone. V usage is TRBV11-3 and J usage is TRBJ2-1, with D uncertain. The CDR3 covers 12 residues. V lost 1 base and J 7 bases, leaving 5 bases between the germline ends. The germline V gene encodes CDR1 SGHNT and CDR2 YENEEA. In DNA form, the CDR3 reads TGTGCCAGCAGCTTAGTGGAGAATGAGCAGTTCTTC. It encodes CASSLVENEQFF. Based on the CDR3 plus reference TRBV11-3 and TRBJ2-1, the full variable domain is EAGVVQSPRYKIIEKKQPVAFWCNPISGHNTLYWYLQNLGQGPELLIRYENEEAVDDSQLPKDRFSAERLKGVDSTLKIQPAELGDSAVYLCASSLVENEQFFGPGTRLTVL.

This clone was detected a few times. The chain carries TRBV19 and TRBJ2-2, with TRBD2 matching over 7 bases. CDR3 size: 15 residues. V dropped 7 bases and J dropped 0; count of bases not matched to a gene: 5. CDR1 is LNHDA and CDR2 is SQIVND in the germline V gene (reference sequence). DNA for the CDR3: TGTGCCAGTAAGAGCGGGGCCGCGAACACCGGGGAGCTGTTTTTT. It yields the protein CASKSGAANTGELFF.

This clone was detected only once. V and J are TRBV6-5 and TRBJ1-5; perhaps TRBD1 as D (6 bases). V lost 5 bases and J 5 bases, leaving 10 bases between the germline ends. There are 13 residues in the CDR3. Per the germline V gene, CDR1 is MNHEY and CDR2 is SVGAGI. The DNA of the CDR3 is TGTGCCAGCAGTAAGGACAGAGATCAGCCCCAGCATTTT. As protein: CASSKDRDQPQHF.

This clone came up once. The chain links TRBV3-1 (or the pseudogene TRBV3-2) to TRBJ1-2; tentatively, D is TRBD1 (6 bases). V was clipped by 8 bases and J by 4 bases, with 17 bases between them. The germline V gene has CDR1 LGHDT and CDR2 YNNKEL (reference sequence). The CDR3 loop spans 14 amino acids. This CDR3 is CASPPNRDFYGYTF. As DNA, the CDR3 is TGTGCCAGCCCCCCCAACAGGGACTTCTATGGCTACACCTTC.

The rearrangement joins TRBV18 to TRBJ2-3; D is perhaps TRBD1 (6 bases). The CDR3 is made up of 13 amino acids. In germline, CDR1 is KGHSH, CDR2 LQKENI. Trimming removed 6 bases from V and 4 bases from J, with 11 bases in between. CDR3 bases: TGTGCCAGCTCGACAGGACAATCAGATACGCAGTATTTT. It translates to CASSTGQSDTQYF.

This clone was detected only once. V is TRBV2 and J is TRBJ2-7; possibly TRBD1 or TRBD2 for D (5 bases each). The CDR3 loop spans 14 amino acids. Germline values: CDR1 SNHLY, CDR2 FYNNEI. Trimming shortened V by 5 bases and J by 1 base, and 12 bases separated the two germline ends. The CDR3 protein is CASSTWDRSYEQYF. In DNA form, the CDR3 reads TGTGCCAGCAGTACTTGGGACCGGTCCTACGAGCAGTACTTC.

The J gene is TRBJ2-7, the V gene TRBV15, with TRBD1 matching 8 bases. Germline trimming cut 0 bases from V and 7 bases from J; bases unmatched to any gene: 11. Germline assignment: CDR1 LNHNV and CDR2 YYDKDF (reference sequence). The length of the CDR3 is 16 residues. The CDR3 loop reads CATSREPTGGSREQYF. CDR3 bases: TGTGCCACCAGCAGAGAACCCACAGGGGGTTCTCGGGAGCAGTACTTC.

This clone was counted only a few times. The chain recombines TRBV28 with TRBJ2-2, with D unclear. Trimming stripped 4 bases from V and 2 bases from J, with 5 bases between. The length of the CDR3 is 13 residues. From germline, CDR1 is MDHEN and CDR2 SYDVKM. In DNA form, the CDR3 reads TGTGCCAGCAGTTCAAGTAACACCGGGGAGCTGTTTTTT. It yields the protein CASSSSNTGELFF.

This chain uses TRBV7-9 with TRBJ1-1; no reliable D call. The CDR3 consists of 15 residues. Per germline, CDR1 SEHNR and CDR2 FQNEAQ (reference sequence). V was shortened by 5 bases and J by 4 bases, with 17 bases between the two germline ends. The CDR3 region is CASSSTALWGTEAFF. DNA of the CDR3: TGTGCCAGCAGCAGCACGGCCCTGTGGGGCACTGAAGCTTTCTTT.

DNA for the CDR3: TGTGCCAGCAGTGATCACAGAAGCAATCAGCCCCAGCATTTT. Translated, it gives CASSDHRSNQPQHF. V gene TRBV25-1 combines with J gene TRBJ1-5, with D uncertain. Per the germline V gene, CDR1 is MGHDK and CDR2 is SYGVNS. Trimming shortened V by 3 bases and J by 1 base, and 7 bases separated the two germline ends. The CDR3 covers 14 residues.

The V gene is TRBV19, the J gene TRBJ1-1; possible D gene TRBD1, 6 bases. This CDR3 is built from 12 residues. The V and J ends lost 8 bases and 11 bases respectively, with 18 bases between them. CDR1 is LNHDA and CDR2 is SQIVND in the germline V gene (reference sequence). The CDR3 DNA reads as TGTGCCAGTGCTCCTTCACAGGGTAGGGCTTTCTTT. Its protein product is CASAPSQGRAFF.